This T cell receptor (beta chain) was found in a study of regulatory T cells in long-lasting Graves disease. Broader study findings: Segments TRBV28, TRBJ1-2 and TRBJ2-5 showed preferential usage in persistent disease.

This clonotype was observed a few times. Its antigen is unknown. Specified time point: newly diagnosed GD, antithyroid drugs for less than 3 months. Construction of the TCR library relied on RNA isolated from PBMCs. Deletions cut 4 bases from V and 1 base from J, with 10 bases between. Germline CDR1 is SQVTM and CDR2 is ANQGSEA. The CDR3 sequence is 13 residues long. The authors built TCR beta libraries using iRepertoire HTBI primers and Arm-PCR of CDR3 regions. One entry per CDR3 protein, called by TCRdb with MiXCR from the multiplex PCR reads. Of roughly 610,000 distinct CDR3 sequences in the sample, about 16% were seen once. This sample was also put to use in a study of T cells in Graves' hyperthyroidism and ophthalmopathy. From that report: HTBI primers were used for first-round RT-PCR of the TCR CDR3.

The chain combines TRBV29-1 with TRBJ1-1; TRBD1 might be the D (5 bases). Specimen: peripheral blood mononuclear cells (PBMCs), collected at new diagnosis, from a patient treated with antithyroid drugs. The sequence was collected from a man between 18 and 35 years old with Graves disease. CDR3 loop: CSVVGVPNTEAFF. The CDR3 coding sequence is TGCAGCGTTGTGGGGGTCCCGAACACTGAAGCTTTCTTT.